The next 22 T cell receptor beta chains were all read from a single sample in a study of shared clonotypes between healthy human individuals. Produced via immunoSEQ multiplex PCR; TCRdb's table is partial and in-frame only. Of about 480,000 clones listed, over 60% are singletons. Sequenced input: PBMCs. These receptors came from a middle-aged woman in good health. Some clones in this sample may be carry-over from other donors' samples.

This sequence joins TRBV30 and TRBJ2-1; no definite D call. Trimming removed 5 bases at V and 4 bases at J, with 12 bases between. CDR1 GTSNPN and CDR2 SVGIG come from the germline V gene (reference sequence). The CDR3 contains 13 residues. CDR3 sequence: CAWENAVYNEQFF. The CDR3 DNA reads as TGTGCCTGGGAGAACGCAGTTTACAATGAGCAGTTCTTC.

The V and J genes are TRBV5-1 and TRBJ2-5, with a weak D call TRBD1 (5 bases). The CDR3 runs to 15 residues. CDR1 and CDR2 from the germline V gene are SGHRS and YFSETQ. V lost 0 bases to trimming and J lost 5 bases, with 14 bases between them. DNA for the CDR3: TGCGCCAGCAGCTTGGAGGGGCGCTTGTTGGAGACCCAGTACTTC. Translated: CASSLEGRLLETQYF.

The chain is built from TRBV11-2 and TRBJ2-3; D is possibly TRBD1 (6 bases). Trimming took off 1 base at V and 0 bases at J, with 14 bases between the two ends. CDR1 and CDR2 from the germline V gene are SGHAT and FQNNGV. This CDR3 region has 17 residues. For the CDR3, the DNA is TGTGCCAGCAGCTTAGGGGGACAAACCTCGAGCACAGATACGCAGTATTTT. It yields the protein CASSLGGQTSSTDTQYF.

The chain is built from TRBV11-2 and TRBJ2-7; unclear D gene. V was clipped by 5 bases and J by 3 bases, with 8 bases between them. The V gene's germline CDR1 is SGHAT and CDR2 FQNNGV. This CDR3 is 12 amino acids long. DNA for the CDR3: TGTGCCAGCAGCGTGTATCACTACGAGCAGTACTTC. This translates into CASSVYHYEQYF.

This clone appeared a few times. CDR3: CATSRDGSTARAFF. The CDR3 DNA sequence: TGTGCCACCAGCAGAGATGGGTCGACAGCACGGGCTTTCTTT. V gene TRBV15 combines with J gene TRBJ1-1, with a tentative D call TRBD1 (5 bases). The germline V and J ends were trimmed by 0 bases and 11 bases, with 16 bases remaining between them. CDR1 and CDR2 (germline): LNHNV, YYDKDF (reference sequence). The CDR3 sequence is 14 residues long.

The chain recombines TRBV6-4 with TRBJ2-1; maybe TRBD2 (5 bases). Germline V gene data show CDR1 as MRHNA and CDR2 as SNTAGT. This CDR3 comprises 15 residues. V gave up 0 bases and J gave up 8 bases, with 14 bases separating them. The DNA of the CDR3 is TGTGCCAGCAGTGACTCGGGAGAAGCCGGAGATGAGCAGTTCTTC. Its translation: CASSDSGEAGDEQFF.

The J gene is TRBJ2-5, the V gene TRBV10-3; TRBD2 aligns across 11 bases. The CDR3 covers 17 residues. V lost 4 bases and J lost 3; bases outside the gene matches: 10. Germline CDR1 and CDR2: ENHRY and SYGVKD. Written as DNA, the CDR3 is TGTGCCATCAGTGGCCCTTCGCCGACTAGCGGGGAAGAGACCCAGTACTTC. Its protein product is CAISGPSPTSGEETQYF.

V is TRBV4-2 and J is TRBJ2-1; 10 bases fit TRBD2. Germline CDR1 LGHNA, CDR2 YNFKEQ. The CDR3 spans 16 residues. V was clipped by 2 bases and J by 5 bases; unmatched bases: 6. CDR3 sequence: CASSQLLAGDNNEQFF. CDR3 in DNA: TGTGCCAGCAGCCAACTCCTAGCGGGAGATAACAATGAGCAGTTCTTC.

For this clone: This may stem from a read error, because a much larger clone lies one nucleotide away. J is TRBJ2-7 and V is TRBV5-6, with D perhaps TRBD1 (5 bases). This CDR3 region has 14 residues. V was clipped by 0 bases and J by 0 bases, with 7 bases between them. Germline lookup yields CDR1 SGHDT and CDR2 YYEEEE. The CDR3 spells CASSLDRNSYEQYF. CDR3 nucleotide sequence: TGTGCCAGCAGCTTGGACAGGAACTCCTACGAGCAGTACTTC.

Ten or more counts support this clone. CDR3 loop: CASSLVPSGRGTDTQYF. CDR3 DNA sequence: TGCGCCAGCAGCTTGGTCCCTAGCGGGAGGGGTACAGATACGCAGTATTTT. The chain uses TRBV5-1 and TRBJ2-3; 12 bases match TRBD2. The CDR3 consists of 17 residues. Germline CDR1 reads SGHRS; CDR2 reads YFSETQ. V lost 0 bases, J lost 3 bases, and 5 bases stayed unmatched. The full variable domain, rest sourced from reference TRBV5-1 and TRBJ2-3, is KAGVTQTPRYLIKTRGQQVTLSCSPISGHRSVSWYQQTPGQGLQFLFEYFSETQRNKGNFPGRFSGRQFSNSRSEMNVSTLELGDSALYLCASSLVPSGRGTDTQYFGPGTRLTVL.

The chain employs TRBV6-4 and TRBJ2-6; D perhaps matches TRBD1 (7 bases). The CDR3 sequence is 15 residues long. Between the trimmed V and J ends, which lost 8 bases and 0 bases, there was a span of 11 bases. Germline V lookup: CDR1 MRHNA, CDR2 SNTAGT. This chain's CDR3 is CASAGQSSGANVLTF. CDR3 sequence (DNA): TGTGCCAGCGCGGGACAGTCCTCTGGGGCCAACGTCCTGACTTTC.

This chain uses TRBV7-2 with TRBJ2-3, with 10 positions matching TRBD2. This CDR3 region has 16 residues. Losses at the gene ends were 1 base for V and 9 bases for J; bases not matched to a gene: 10. The germline V gene encodes CDR1 SGHTA and CDR2 FQGNSA. CDR3 region: CASSLGLAGTLYTQYF. The DNA for the CDR3 is TGTGCCAGCAGCTTAGGACTAGCGGGTACCCTATACACGCAGTATTTT.

The chain has TRBV5-1 and TRBJ2-4; weak D call: TRBD2 (7 bases). This CDR3 comprises 16 residues. The germline V gene has CDR1 SGHRS and CDR2 YFSETQ. Trimming took off 4 bases at V and 1 base at J, with 15 bases between the two ends. For the CDR3, the DNA is TGCGCCAGCAGCCCGGAGGGGGGGTTGGCCAAAAACATTCAGTACTTC. Its protein is CASSPEGGLAKNIQYF.

The gene calls are TRBV6-5 and TRBJ1-5; a weak D match, TRBD1 (5 bases). Germline CDR1 MNHEY, CDR2 SVGAGI. V was shortened by 3 bases and J by 9 bases, with 9 bases between the two germline ends. The CDR3 totals 12 residues. Written as DNA, the CDR3 is TGTGCCAGCAGTTATGAGGGGCGGCCCCAGCATTTT. Its protein product is CASSYEGRPQHF.

The chain is built from TRBV15 and TRBJ2-5; possibly TRBD2 for D (5 bases). Between the trimmed V and J ends, which lost 6 bases and 1 base, there was a span of 9 bases. This CDR3 has 13 residues. The germline CDR1 and CDR2 sequences are LNHNV and YYDKDF (reference sequence). DNA of the CDR3: TGTGCCACCAGTGCTGCGGGCCAAGAGACCCAGTACTTC. Its protein is CATSAAGQETQYF.

V is TRBV28 and J is TRBJ2-7; 10 bases fit TRBD2. Germline V CDR1 and CDR2: MDHEN, SYDVKM. The CDR3 totals 15 residues. J lost 5 bases, V lost 6 bases, and 10 bases had no gene match. The CDR3 coding sequence is TGTGCCAGCAGCAGCCCGGGACTAGCGACCGACGAGCAGTACTTC. Translation gives CASSSPGLATDEQYF.

The chain has TRBV19 and TRBJ1-1; D gene uncertain. This CDR3 has 13 residues. V was trimmed by 3 bases and J by 11 bases, leaving 16 bases between them. Germline V gives CDR1 LNHDA, CDR2 SQIVND (reference sequence). The CDR3 here is CASSIEFRGMAFF. CDR3 sequence (DNA): TGTGCCAGTAGTATTGAGTTTCGAGGTATGGCTTTCTTT.

Only a few counts were recorded for this clone. The chain joins TRBV2 to TRBJ2-6, with 7 nucleotides matching TRBD1. V shed 6 bases, J shed 4 bases, and the junction held 6 bases outside the gene matches. The CDR3 sequence is 15 residues long. Germline CDR1 reads SNHLY; CDR2 reads FYNNEI. The CDR3, as DNA: TGTGCCAGCAGCTACGGACAGGCCGGGGCCAACGTCCTGACTTTC. This encodes CASSYGQAGANVLTF.

V is TRBV15 and J is TRBJ2-1, with D perhaps TRBD2 (6 bases). This CDR3 comprises 17 residues. V lost 3 bases and J lost 12, with 27 bases in between. CDR1 and CDR2 from the germline V gene are LNHNV and YYDKDF (reference sequence). CDR3 nucleotides: TGTGCCACCAGCAGCTATCCGGAGGGCTCTAGGGGCCGCGGGCAGTTCTTC. It encodes CATSSYPEGSRGRGQFF.

CDR3 in amino acids: CASSPIATNEKLFF. CDR3 in DNA: TGTGCCAGCAGTCCCATTGCAACTAATGAAAAACTGTTTTTT. The chain links TRBV6-5 to TRBJ1-4, with unresolved D. Trimming cost V 5 bases and J 0 bases, with 7 bases left between them. The length of the CDR3 is 14 residues. From germline, CDR1 is MNHEY and CDR2 SVGAGI.

The V gene is TRBV5-1, the J gene TRBJ2-3; 10 nucleotides agree with TRBD2. The CDR3 extends over 15 amino acids. Trimming cost V 1 base and J 6 bases; bases outside gene matches: 5. The germline CDR1 and CDR2 sequences are SGHRS and YFSETQ. The CDR3 DNA sequence: TGCGCCAGCAGCTTGTCGCTAGCGGGAGCCGATACGCAGTATTTT. Protein product: CASSLSLAGADTQYF. Variable domain in full (rest from reference TRBV5-1 and TRBJ2-3): KAGVTQTPRYLIKTRGQQVTLSCSPISGHRSVSWYQQTPGQGLQFLFEYFSETQRNKGNFPGRFSGRQFSNSRSEMNVSTLELGDSALYLCASSLSLAGADTQYFGPGTRLTVL.

This clone was counted a single time. This chain uses TRBV7-2 with TRBJ2-3, with D uncertain. V lost 1 base and J 7 bases, leaving 6 bases between the germline ends. The germline V gene encodes CDR1 SGHTA and CDR2 FQGNSA. CDR3 length: 12 amino acids. The CDR3 coding sequence is TGTGCCAGCAGCTTAGATCGGAATACGCAGTATTTT. Amino acids: CASSLDRNTQYF.